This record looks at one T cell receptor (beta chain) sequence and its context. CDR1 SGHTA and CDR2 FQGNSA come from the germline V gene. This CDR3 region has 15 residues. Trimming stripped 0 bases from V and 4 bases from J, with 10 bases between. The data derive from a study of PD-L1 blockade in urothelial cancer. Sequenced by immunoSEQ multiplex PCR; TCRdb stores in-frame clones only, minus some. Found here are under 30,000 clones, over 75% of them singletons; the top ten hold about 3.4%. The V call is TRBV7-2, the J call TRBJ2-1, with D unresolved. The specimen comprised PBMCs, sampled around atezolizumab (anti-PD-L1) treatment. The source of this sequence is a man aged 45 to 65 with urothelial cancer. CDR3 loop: CASSLALRSYNEQFF. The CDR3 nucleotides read TGTGCCAGCAGCTTAGCGCTACGCTCTTACAATGAGCAGTTCTTC. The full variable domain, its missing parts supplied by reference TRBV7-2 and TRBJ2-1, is GAGVSQSPSNKVTEKGKDVELRCDPISGHTALYWYRQSLGQGLEFLIYFQGNSAPDKSGLPSDRFSAERTGGSVSTLTIQRTQQEDSAVYLCASSLALRSYNEQFFGPGTRLTVL.